The present entry profiles one T cell receptor beta chain with its context. Antigen specificity is unknown. This entry belongs to a study of human T cells and chemical hapten exposure. Study at large: Doses of diphenylcyclopropenone went to the patients' scalps weekly throughout the roughly 24-week study.

CDR1 MNHEY and CDR2 SVGAGI come from the germline V gene. V lost 5 bases, J lost 9 bases, and 8 bases lay in between. The CDR3 is 11 residues long. The time point here: patch test 3, about 24 weeks after DPC sensitization. Regarding treatment: therapeutic diphenylcyclopropenone sensitization with weekly scalp DPC. TCRdb re-called the RACE reads through MiXCR, storing one row per CDR3 protein. This sample has 99,000 or so distinct CDR3 sequences, with less than 45% found just once. Study-wide findings and caveats: No alteration of TCRs above 1 in 1000 frequency was seen with DPC sensitization. Expanded TCR sets contained significantly more large CDR3 similarity clusters than controls.

J is TRBJ2-1 and V is TRBV6-5; D not certain. This receptor was taken from a man in his forties with alopecia areata. Some clones in this sample may be carry-over from other donors' samples. The sequences come from whole blood, collected in connection with sensitization to the hapten diphenylcyclopropenone (DPC). The CDR3 is CASSRGREQFF. The CDR3 DNA reads TGTGCCAGCAGTCGAGGTCGTGAGCAGTTCTTC.